The 5 T cell receptor beta chains reported below all come from one sample, sequenced in a study of blood T cells in healthy people across ages. The use of a sample-barcoded 5' primer and a J-beta primer mix characterized a second PCR of 7 to 11 cycles. TCRdb reanalysed the 5' RACE reads using MiXCR and keeps one entry per CDR3 protein. This repertoire shows roughly 2 million distinct CDR3 sequences, roughly 49% found once; its top ten account for 2.1%. The sample consisted of blood. The receptor source for this set is a middle-aged woman in good health.

The V gene is TRBV2, the J gene TRBJ2-4, with TRBD2 identical over 10 bases. The J call is uncertain, as TRBJ2-7 better fits the DNA end. The germline CDR1 and CDR2 sequences are SNHLY and FYNNEI. CDR3 size: 14 residues. CDR3 in DNA: TGTGCCAGCGGGCAAGCGGGAGGGCGATACGAGCAGTACTTC. As protein: CASGQAGGRYEQYF.

V usage is TRBV5-1 and J usage is TRBJ2-1, with 8 bases identical to TRBD1. With the DNA end fitting TRBJ2-7 better, the J assignment may be wrong. The length of the CDR3 is 14 residues. Germline V gene lookup returns CDR1 SGHRS and CDR2 YFSETQ. The CDR3 region is CASMDRASYNEQYF. The DNA of the CDR3 is TGCGCCAGCATGGACAGGGCGTCCTACAATGAGCAGTACTTC.

This clonotype was seen more than once but under ten times. The chain joins TRBV2 to TRBJ2-5; D unclear. The closer fit of TRBJ2-7 to the DNA end suggests the J call may be wrong. The CDR3 contains 10 residues. CDR1 and CDR2 (germline): SNHLY, FYNNEI. The CDR3 DNA follows: TGTGCCAGCAGTGTTACCGAGCAGTACTTC. Amino acid sequence: CASSVTEQYF.

The CDR3 loop is CSVGRGASEKLFF. The CDR3 coding sequence is TGCAGCGTTGGCCGGGGGGCCTCTGAAAAACTGTTTTTT. The chain recombines TRBV29-1 with TRBJ1-4, with D perhaps matching TRBD1 (6 bases). Germline V gives CDR1 SQVTM, CDR2 ANQGSEA. V was shortened by 4 bases and J by 7 bases, with 13 bases between the two germline ends. The CDR3 is 13 residues long.

V is TRBV7-2 and J is TRBJ1-5; 8 bases map to TRBD1. The CDR3 has 14 residues. The ends lost 6 bases at V and 3 bases at J; junction bases unmatched: 4. The germline V gene has CDR1 SGHTA and CDR2 FQGNSA. The chain's CDR3 is CASSRQGFNQPQHF. In DNA, the CDR3 is TGTGCCAGCAGTCGACAGGGGTTCAATCAGCCCCAGCATTTT.